This record covers a single T cell receptor (beta chain). The entry originates in a study of blood T cell dynamics during melanoma immunotherapy. As for time point: week 3, after first cycle of checkpoint inhibitor. Samples come from before therapy and from week 3 after the first blockade cycle. Prior systemic cancer therapy, immunosuppressant use and other active malignancies excluded patients. A fixed DNA input of about 0.35 ug was used per bulk PBMC sample. The data were produced by immunoSEQ multiplex PCR, yet TCRdb's version contains in-frame clones alone and is incomplete. The sample lists more than 9,000 clones, approximately 87% occurring once. Per the germline V gene, CDR1 is LNHDA and CDR2 is SQIVND (reference sequence). The CDR3 contains 14 residues. The V and J ends lost 7 bases and 6 bases respectively, with 16 bases between them.

This chain connects TRBV19 to TRBJ2-1; D uncertain. The receptor's source is a human donor with melanoma. The sample consisted of blood, taken from a patient treated with checkpoint blockade. The CDR3 DNA reads as TGTGCCAGTATGGGCTATCCTCCCGGCAATGAGCAGTTCTTC. Its translation: CASMGYPPGNEQFF.